In this sample, the clone carrying this TCR beta chain turned up a few times. This entry comes from a study of blood T cell repertoires in COVID-19. Study overall: Recovered participants had two consecutive negative NP/OP PCR tests, healthcare professional clearance, or symptom resolution. Spain, Italy and the United States supplied samples that represented acute and convalescent COVID-19.

Trimming took 5 bases from V and 5 from J; bases not matched to a gene: 6. CDR1 is SGHRS, CDR2 YFSETQ, per germline. This CDR3 comprises 13 residues. Study processing details: Estimated nucleated cell counts came from reference gene primer amplification. Method: immunoSEQ multiplex PCR; TCRdb's copy keeps in-frame clones and lacks some. The V and J calls and clone size were taken over from that table, and D and trimming were inferred from the DNA. This sample carries under 400,000 clones, about 89% of them seen once, and the ten largest clones take 1.5% to 2.5%. Participants were aged roughly 18 to 89 years from roughly 26 US areas.

The material sequenced was PBMCs or T cells enriched from blood (not recorded which). This TCR came from a man aged 40-55 years in a cohort exposed to, infected with or recovered from COVID-19 (not recorded which). The chain joins TRBV5-1 to TRBJ2-7, with 8 positions matching TRBD2. The CDR3 sequence: CASRREAQDEQYF. CDR3 nucleotides: TGCGCCAGCAGGCGGGAGGCCCAGGACGAGCAGTACTTC.